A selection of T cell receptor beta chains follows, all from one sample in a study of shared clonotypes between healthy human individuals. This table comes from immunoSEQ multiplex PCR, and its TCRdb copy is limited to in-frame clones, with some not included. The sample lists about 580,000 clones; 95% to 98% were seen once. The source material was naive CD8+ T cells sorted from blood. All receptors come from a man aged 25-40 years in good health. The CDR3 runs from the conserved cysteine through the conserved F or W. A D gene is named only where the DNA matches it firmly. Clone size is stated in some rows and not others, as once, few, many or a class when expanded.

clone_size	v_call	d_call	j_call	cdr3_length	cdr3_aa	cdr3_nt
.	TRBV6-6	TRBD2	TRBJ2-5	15	CASTLGLAGVETQYF	TGTGCCAGCACACTAGGACTAGCGGGAGTGGAGACCCAGTACTTC
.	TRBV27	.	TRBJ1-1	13	CASSLVRGREAFF	TGTGCCAGCAGTTTGGTGAGGGGTAGAGAAGCTTTCTTT
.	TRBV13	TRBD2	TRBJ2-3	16	CATQRLAGGPGDTQYF	TGTGCCACCCAACGCCTAGCGGGAGGGCCCGGAGATACGCAGTATTTT
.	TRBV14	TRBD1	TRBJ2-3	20	CASSQGVPGHIKGAEDTQYF	TGTGCCAGCAGCCAAGGGGTACCGGGACACATCAAGGGGGCAGAAGATACGCAGTATTTT
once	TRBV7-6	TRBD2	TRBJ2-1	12	CASSGGDNEQFF	TGTGCCAGCTCTGGGGGGGACAATGAGCAGTTCTTC
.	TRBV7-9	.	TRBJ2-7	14	CASSSPGSRFEQYF	TGTGCCAGCAGCTCACCGGGATCCCGGTTCGAGCAGTACTTC
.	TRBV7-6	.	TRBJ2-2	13	CASSFGYTGELFF	TGTGCCAGCAGTTTCGGGTACACCGGGGAGCTGTTTTTT
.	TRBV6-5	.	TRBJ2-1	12	CASRKNYNEQFF	TGTGCCAGCAGAAAAAACTACAATGAGCAGTTCTTC
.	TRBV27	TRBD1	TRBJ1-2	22	CASSLSSSISVRGPGANYGYTF	TGTGCCAGCAGTTTATCATCCTCCATTTCGGTCAGGGGGCCTGGTGCGAACTATGGCTACACCTTC
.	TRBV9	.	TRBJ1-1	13	CASSLGANTEAFF	TGTGCCAGCAGCCTCGGGGCAAACACTGAAGCTTTCTTT
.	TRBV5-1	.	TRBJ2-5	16	CASSYPTSPGEETQYF	TGCGCCAGCAGCTACCCGACATCGCCAGGTGAAGAGACCCAGTACTTC
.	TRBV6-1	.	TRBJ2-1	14	CASSEALGGDEQFF	TGTGCCAGCAGTGAAGCTCTAGGGGGGGATGAGCAGTTCTTC
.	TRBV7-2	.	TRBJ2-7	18	CASSLDPRRARSSYEQYF	TGTGCCAGCAGCTTAGATCCCCGGCGGGCCCGAAGCTCCTACGAGCAGTACTTC
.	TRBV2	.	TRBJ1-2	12	CASIDTHYGYTF	TGTGCCAGCATCGACACGCACTATGGCTACACCTTC
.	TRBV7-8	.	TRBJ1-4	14	CASSFGATGEKLFF	TGTGCCAGCAGCTTTGGGGCAACGGGTGAAAAACTGTTTTTT
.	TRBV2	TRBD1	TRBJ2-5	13	CASSDQGVETQYF	TGTGCCAGCAGTGATCAGGGGGTAGAGACCCAGTACTTC
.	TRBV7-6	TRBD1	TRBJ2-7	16	CASSPGDRPRYYEQYF	TGTGCCAGCAGCCCAGGGGACAGGCCAAGATACTACGAGCAGTACTTC
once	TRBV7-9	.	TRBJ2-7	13	CASSPPEGYEQYF	TGTGCCAGCAGCCCCCCGGAAGGCTACGAGCAGTACTTC
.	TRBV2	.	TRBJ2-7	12	CARGGRRDEQYF	TGTGCCAGGGGTGGCAGGAGGGACGAGCAGTACTTC
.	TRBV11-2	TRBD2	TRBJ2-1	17	CASSLEEGLGGYNEQFF	TGTGCCAGCAGCTTAGAGGAGGGACTAGGAGGGTACAATGAGCAGTTCTTC
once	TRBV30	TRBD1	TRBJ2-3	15	CAWIMTGGVSDTQYF	TGTGCCTGGATTATGACAGGGGGCGTATCAGATACGCAGTATTTT
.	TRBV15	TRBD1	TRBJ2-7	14	CATSRGDSHYEQYF	TGTGCCACCAGCAGGGGGGACAGCCACTACGAGCAGTACTTC
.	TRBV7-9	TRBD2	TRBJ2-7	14	CASSWRTSLDEQYF	TGTGCCAGCAGCTGGAGGACTAGCCTGGACGAGCAGTACTTC
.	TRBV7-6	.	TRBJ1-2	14	CASSSPFRPYGYTF	TGTGCCAGCAGCTCCCCTTTTCGACCCTATGGCTACACCTTC
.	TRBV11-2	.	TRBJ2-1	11	CASSLPNEQFF	TGTGCCAGCAGCTTACCTAATGAGCAGTTCTTC
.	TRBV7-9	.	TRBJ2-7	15	CASSLGGTATYEQYF	TGTGCCAGCAGCCTGGGTGGAACAGCTACCTACGAGCAGTACTTC
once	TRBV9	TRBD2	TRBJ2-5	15	CASSVGGLAGAAQYF	TGTGCCAGCAGCGTAGGCGGTCTAGCGGGAGCGGCCCAGTACTTC
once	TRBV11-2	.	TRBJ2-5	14	CASSLAGGQETQYF	TGTGCCAGCAGCTTAGCCGGGGGCCAAGAGACCCAGTACTTC
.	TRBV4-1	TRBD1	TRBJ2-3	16	CASSRTGTGRTDTQYF	TGCGCCAGCAGCCGAACCGGGACAGGGAGAACAGATACGCAGTATTTT
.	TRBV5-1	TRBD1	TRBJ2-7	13	CASSLDRSYEQYF	TGCGCCAGCAGCCTGGACAGGAGCTACGAGCAGTACTTC
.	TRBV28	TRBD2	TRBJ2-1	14	CASSFLAAYNEQFF	TGTGCCAGCAGTTTTCTAGCGGCCTACAATGAGCAGTTCTTC
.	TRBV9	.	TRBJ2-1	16	CASTAGRRAPYNEQFF	TGTGCCAGCACTGCTGGCCGGAGGGCCCCCTACAATGAGCAGTTCTTC
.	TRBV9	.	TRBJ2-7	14	CASSPDSSSYEQYF	TGTGCCAGCAGCCCGGACAGTTCCTCCTACGAGCAGTACTTC
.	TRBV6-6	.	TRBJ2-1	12	CASSPGFDEQFF	TGTGCCAGCAGTCCGGGATTCGATGAGCAGTTCTTC
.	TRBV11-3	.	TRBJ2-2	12	CASSLSTGELFF	TGTGCCAGCAGCTTAAGCACCGGGGAGCTGTTTTTT
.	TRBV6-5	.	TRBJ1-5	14	CASSPWRGSQPQHF	TGTGCCAGCAGTCCGTGGAGGGGGAGTCAGCCCCAGCATTTT
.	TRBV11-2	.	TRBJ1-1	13	CASSTLPNTEAFF	TGTGCCAGCAGCACTCTACCGAACACTGAAGCTTTCTTT
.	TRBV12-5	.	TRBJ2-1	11	CASGSGSEQFF	TGTGCTAGTGGTTCTGGGAGTGAGCAGTTCTTC
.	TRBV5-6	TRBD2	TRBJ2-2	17	CASSLGASGLWTGELFF	TGTGCCAGCAGCTTGGGTGCTAGCGGGTTATGGACCGGGGAGCTGTTTTTT
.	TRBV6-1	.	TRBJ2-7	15	CASSLWDTGTYEQYF	TGTGCCAGCAGCCTCTGGGACACGGGGACCTACGAGCAGTACTTC
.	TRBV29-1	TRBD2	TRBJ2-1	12	CSVGGLAPEQFF	TGCAGCGTTGGCGGACTAGCCCCTGAGCAGTTCTTC
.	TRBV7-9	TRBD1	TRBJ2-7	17	CASSSADRGRRSYEQYF	TGTGCCAGCAGCTCAGCTGACAGGGGGCGCAGATCCTACGAGCAGTACTTC
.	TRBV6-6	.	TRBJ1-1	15	CASSYSREIGTEAFF	TGTGCCAGCAGTTACTCGAGAGAAATCGGCACTGAAGCTTTCTTT
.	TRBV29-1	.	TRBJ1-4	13	CSVYRDGNEKLFF	TGCAGCGTTTACCGGGACGGGAATGAAAAACTGTTTTTT
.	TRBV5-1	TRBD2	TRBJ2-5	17	CASSFGTSGLYQETQYF	TGCGCCAGCAGCTTCGGGACTAGCGGATTATACCAAGAGACCCAGTACTTC
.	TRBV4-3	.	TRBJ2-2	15	CASSQERRVDRELFF	TGCGCCAGCAGCCAAGAACGAAGAGTTGACCGGGAGCTGTTTTTT
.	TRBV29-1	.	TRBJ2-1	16	CSVEVALLWLHNEQFF	TGCAGCGTTGAAGTTGCCCTCCTTTGGCTGCACAATGAGCAGTTCTTC
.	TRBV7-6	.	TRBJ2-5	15	CASSLAGEVGETQYF	TGTGCCAGCAGCTTAGCAGGGGAGGTAGGGGAGACCCAGTACTTC
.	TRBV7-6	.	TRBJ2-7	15	CASSPQGFSPYEQYF	TGTGCCAGCAGCCCACAGGGATTTAGTCCCTACGAGCAGTACTTC
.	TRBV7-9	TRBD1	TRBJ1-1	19	CASSQSPGQGAPGSSEAFF	TGTGCCAGCAGCCAAAGCCCGGGACAGGGGGCGCCGGGAAGCTCTGAAGCTTTCTTT
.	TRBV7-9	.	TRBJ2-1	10	CASGNNEQFF	TGTGCCAGCGGTAACAATGAGCAGTTCTTC
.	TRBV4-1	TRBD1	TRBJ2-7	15	CASSLKTPGGGEQYF	TGCGCCAGCAGCCTGAAGACCCCAGGGGGCGGAGAGCAGTACTTC
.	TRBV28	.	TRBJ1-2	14	CASSLQLLNYGYTF	TGTGCCAGCAGTTTACAGCTCCTAAACTATGGCTACACCTTC
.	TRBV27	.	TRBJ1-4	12	CASSLSGEKLFF	TGTGCCAGCAGTTTATCTGGGGAAAAACTGTTTTTT
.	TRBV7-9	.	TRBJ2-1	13	CASSPGHHNEQFF	TGTGCCAGCAGCCCGGGACACCACAATGAGCAGTTCTTC